The 19 T cell receptor beta chains presented below share a single source sample, sequenced in a study of blood T cell repertoires in COVID-19. Libraries were prepared by immunoSEQ multiplex PCR; TCRdb keeps only in-frame clonotypes and omits some of them. This repertoire shows 150,000 to 200,000 clones, about nine tenths found once; its top ten account for roughly 26%. The specimen was peripheral blood. All receptors come from a man between 60 and 75 years old with acute or convalescent COVID-19.

The rearrangement joins TRBV6-5 to TRBJ2-7; possibly TRBD2 for D (6 bases). The germline V gene encodes CDR1 MNHEY and CDR2 SVGAGI. V gave up 6 bases and J gave up 4 bases, with 13 bases separating them. The CDR3 runs to 13 residues. The CDR3 reads CASRRRDDYEQYV. In DNA, the CDR3 is TGTGCCAGCAGGAGGCGGGACGATTACGAGCAGTACGTC.

The rearrangement links TRBV5-5 to TRBJ2-1, with TRBD2 identical over 9 bases. Germline V gene lookup returns CDR1 SGHKS and CDR2 YYEKEE (reference sequence). Germline trimming cut 0 bases from V and 8 bases from J; bases unmatched to any gene: 9. The CDR3 contains 16 residues. The CDR3 region is CASSLDGSGRWDEQFF. The CDR3 DNA sequence: TGTGCCAGCAGCTTGGATGGTAGCGGGAGATGGGATGAGCAGTTCTTC.

The rearrangement uses TRBV5-1 and TRBJ1-2, with 10 nucleotides matching TRBD1. Germline V CDR1 and CDR2: SGHRS, YFSETQ. The V gene end was trimmed by 6 bases and the J gene end by 8 bases; junction bases not matched to a gene: 13. CDR3 length equals 15 residues. CDR3 bases: TGCGCCAGCAAATCCGACCCGGGACAGGGGACGGGCTACACCTTC. Amino acids: CASKSDPGQGTGYTF.

The chain has TRBV29-1 and TRBJ1-2; D call uncertain. CDR1 is SQVTM and CDR2 is ANQGSEA in the germline V gene. V dropped 6 bases and J dropped 4 bases, with 9 bases sitting between them. The CDR3 spans 11 residues. This chain's CDR3 is CSVPAGYGYTF. As DNA, the CDR3 is TGCAGCGTCCCTGCAGGCTATGGCTACACCTTC.

The chain links TRBV4-1 to TRBJ1-6; D gene uncertain. The V end lost 0 bases, the J end lost 11 bases, and 8 bases lay between the germline ends. Germline V CDR1 and CDR2: MGHRA, YSYEKL. The CDR3 runs to 13 residues. DNA for the CDR3: TGCGCCAGCAGCCAAGATAAGGCGGCACCCCTCCACTTT. Its protein is CASSQDKAAPLHF.

V gene TRBV3-1 (or the pseudogene TRBV3-2) combines with J gene TRBJ1-2, with 9 bases lining up with TRBD1. Trimming removed 7 bases from V and 5 bases from J; junction bases left unmatched: 8. CDR1 is LGHDT and CDR2 is YNNKEL in the germline V gene (reference sequence). The CDR3 covers 14 residues. CDR3 sequence: CASTSDRGWYGYTF. The CDR3 DNA reads as TGTGCCAGCACTTCGGACAGGGGATGGTATGGCTACACCTTC.

The V and J genes are TRBV11-3 and TRBJ2-7; TRBD1 matches 11 bases. CDR3 length: 17 amino acids. Germline CDR1 is SGHNT and CDR2 is YENEEA. The ends lost 1 base at V and 3 bases at J; junction bases unmatched: 8. The CDR3 region is CASSLGTGTGGYYEQYF. DNA for the CDR3: TGTGCCAGCAGCTTAGGTACCGGGACAGGGGGGTACTACGAGCAGTACTTC.

The rearrangement joins TRBV11-3 to TRBJ2-1, with 14 bases that match TRBD2. With 3 bases clipped from V and 9 bases from J, the junction kept 4 bases outside the gene matches. CDR1 and CDR2 from the germline V gene are SGHNT and YENEEA. CDR3 length equals 15 residues. The CDR3 bases are TGTGCCAGCAGCTTGCCGGGACTAGCGGGAGTTGAGCAGTTCTTC. Amino acid sequence: CASSLPGLAGVEQFF.

The rearrangement links TRBV19 to TRBJ1-1, with no clear D. CDR1 is LNHDA, CDR2 SQIVND, per germline (reference sequence). This CDR3 contains 13 residues. Trimming removed 5 bases from V and 4 bases from J, with 11 bases in between. The CDR3 region has the DNA TGTGCCAGTAGTTTGGGTTGGGCCACTGAAGCTTTCTTT. Translation: CASSLGWATEAFF. The variable domain in full, completed from reference TRBV19 and TRBJ1-1, reads DGGITQSPKYLFRKEGQNVTLSCEQNLNHDAMYWYRQDPGQGLRLIYYSQIVNDFQKGDIAEGYSVSREKKESFPLTVTSAQKNPTAFYLCASSLGWATEAFFGQGTRLTVV.

The chain links TRBV24-1 to TRBJ2-1; TRBD1 matches 7 bases. This CDR3 has 14 amino acids. Losses at the gene ends were 4 bases for V and 11 bases for J; bases not matched to a gene: 10. CDR1 KGHDR and CDR2 SFDVKD come from the germline V gene. Here the CDR3 DNA reads TGTGCCACCAGTGACCGCAAACAGGGGTTTAAGCAGTTCTTC. As protein: CATSDRKQGFKQFF.

J is TRBJ2-3 and V is TRBV24-1, with D perhaps TRBD1 (6 bases). The V end was cut by 7 bases, the J end by 0 bases, with 10 bases between. The CDR3 is 14 residues long. Looked up from germline, CDR1 is KGHDR and CDR2 is SFDVKD. CDR3 nucleotide sequence: TGTGCCACCAGAGGGGGTTTTAGCACAGATACGCAGTATTTT. Encoded protein: CATRGGFSTDTQYF.

In this sample, this clone turned up once. V usage is TRBV19 and J usage is TRBJ1-3; D gene uncertain. Germline loops: CDR1 LNHDA, CDR2 SQIVND (reference sequence). V lost 3 bases and J lost 0, with 12 bases in between. The CDR3 sequence is 16 residues long. The chain's CDR3 is CASSIPGGNSGNTIYF. The CDR3 DNA reads as TGTGCCAGTAGTATTCCGGGCGGGAACTCTGGAAACACCATATATTTT.

This CDR3 is CASSPPTGIGYTF. The CDR3, as DNA: TGTGCCAGCAGTCCTCCGACAGGGATTGGCTACACCTTC. V usage is TRBV27 and J usage is TRBJ1-2; 7 bases are a match to TRBD1. Germline assignment: CDR1 MNHEY and CDR2 SMNVEV (reference sequence). CDR3 length equals 13 residues. V lost 5 bases, J lost 7 bases, and 7 bases stayed unmatched.

V and J are TRBV5-1 and TRBJ1-4, with D hard to call. The CDR3 is made up of 15 amino acids. Trimming stripped 4 bases from V and 1 base from J, with 11 bases between. Germline values: CDR1 SGHRS, CDR2 YFSETQ. CDR3 amino acids: CASSTGVVTNEKLFF. The CDR3 bases are TGCGCCAGCAGCACGGGTGTGGTAACTAATGAAAAACTGTTTTTT. The whole variable domain, filled in from reference TRBV5-1 and TRBJ1-4, reads KAGVTQTPRYLIKTRGQQVTLSCSPISGHRSVSWYQQTPGQGLQFLFEYFSETQRNKGNFPGRFSGRQFSNSRSEMNVSTLELGDSALYLCASSTGVVTNEKLFFGSGTQLSVL.

The rearrangement joins TRBV12-3 or TRBV12-4 to TRBJ1-1; D ambiguous. The CDR3 length is 13 residues. The V end lost 2 bases, the J end lost 2 bases, and 6 bases lay between the germline ends. The CDR3 DNA follows: TGTGCCAGCAGTTTAACCAGTAACACTGAAGCTTTCTTT. Translated, it gives CASSLTSNTEAFF.

The rearrangement joins TRBV14 to TRBJ1-1; D possibly corresponds to TRBD1 (5 bases). Between the trimmed V and J ends, which lost 4 bases and 3 bases, there was a span of 12 bases. CDR1 and CDR2 (germline): SGHDN, FVKESK. This CDR3 comprises 14 residues. The CDR3 region is CASSLRAWDTEAFF. The CDR3 DNA sequence: TGTGCCAGCAGCCTCAGGGCTTGGGACACTGAAGCTTTCTTT. The whole variable domain, filled in from reference TRBV14 and TRBJ1-1, reads EAGVTQFPSHSVIEKGQTVTLRCDPISGHDNLYWYRRVMGKEIKFLLHFVKESKQDESGMPNNRFLAERTGGTYSTLKVQPAELEDSGVYFCASSLRAWDTEAFFGQGTRLTVV.

This chain joins TRBV4-3 and TRBJ2-7, with 9 nucleotides matching TRBD1. This CDR3 has 14 residues. Germline V gene data show CDR1 as LGHNA and CDR2 as YSLEER. With 4 bases clipped from V and 3 bases from J, the junction kept 4 bases outside the gene matches. CDR3 coding DNA: TGCGCCAGCAGCCGAGGGACAGGGAGCTACGAGCAGTACTTC. Translating gives CASSRGTGSYEQYF.

This sequence joins TRBV24-1 and TRBJ1-2; 9 bases map to TRBD1. The CDR3 extends over 17 amino acids. The junction had 12 bases not matched to a gene; V was cut back by 3 bases and J by 5 bases. Germline CDR1 reads KGHDR; CDR2 reads SFDVKD. As DNA, the CDR3 is TGTGCCACCAGTGATGGTCCCGGGACAGGGATACGGTATGGCTACACCTTC. It specifies CATSDGPGTGIRYGYTF.

The chain uses TRBV2 and TRBJ1-5; TRBD1 matches at 8 bases. This CDR3 contains 15 residues. The germline CDR1 and CDR2 sequences are SNHLY and FYNNEI. V dropped 6 bases and J dropped 0; count of bases not matched to a gene: 4. The CDR3 protein is CASREGQDSNQPQHF. CDR3 sequence (DNA): TGTGCCAGCAGAGAGGGACAGGATAGCAATCAGCCCCAGCATTTT. Drawing the rest from reference TRBV2 and TRBJ1-5, the complete variable domain is EPEVTQTPSHQVTQMGQEVILRCVPISNHLYFYWYRQILGQKVEFLVSFYNNEISEKSEIFDDQFSVERPDGSNFTLKIRSTKLEDSAMYFCASREGQDSNQPQHFGDGTRLSIL.